The present T cell receptor (beta chain) was sequenced within a study of T cells in Graves' hyperthyroidism and ophthalmopathy. There are many counts of this clonotype. TCR beta CDR3 regions were amplified from RNA. The study used the HTBI primer set for a first-round RT-PCR of the TCR CDR3. MiXCR was run by TCRdb on the multiplex PCR reads, yielding one entry per CDR3 protein. The repertoire has approximately 400,000 distinct CDR3 sequences, roughly 14% of them found once; the top ten carry less than 20%. The sample comprised blood. The clonotype originates from a woman aged 25 to 39 with Graves' ophthalmopathy.

CDR3 sequence reads: CASSLGLSGGLSGANVLTF. DNA for the CDR3: TGTGCCAGCAGCTTAGGGCTAAGCGGGGGGCTCTCTGGGGCCAACGTCCTGACTTTC. V usage is TRBV11-3 and J usage is TRBJ2-6; 9 bases are a match to TRBD2. From germline, CDR1 is SGHNT and CDR2 YENEEA. The CDR3 consists of 19 residues. The J segment lost 0 bases and the V segment lost 1 base, leaving 7 bases of the junction unmatched.